This TCR beta chain was identified in a study of metastatic and nonmetastatic thyroid tumors. There were no patients who had received any treatment before thyroid surgery. MiXCR was used by TCRdb to re-call the PCR reads. The sample carries 20,000 to 30,000 clones, approximately 12% recorded once. This CDR3 region has 15 residues. V was pared by 5 bases and J by 8 bases, with 9 bases of the junction left unmatched. The table lists this clone with many counts. The sequence was obtained from a female donor with papillary thyroid cancer or a benign thyroid nodule (not recorded which). Some clones in this sample may be carry-over from other donors' samples. The rearrangement joins TRBV12-3 or TRBV12-4 to TRBJ2-1; TRBD2 agrees at 10 bases. Material for sequencing was blood. The CDR3 DNA reads TGTGCCAGCAGTGCCGGGACTAGCGTGACCGATGAGCAGTTCTTC. Protein: CASSAGTSVTDEQFF.